Presented here are 28 T cell receptor beta chains from one specimen sequenced in a study of blood T cell repertoires in COVID-19. Profiled with immunoSEQ multiplex PCR; TCRdb holds only in-frame clones, not every one. The repertoire holds 150,000 to 160,000 clones, around 85% seen once, with under 2.5% in the top ten. The material sequenced was peripheral blood. All receptors come from a woman between 65 and 79 years old with acute or convalescent COVID-19.

The V and J genes are TRBV6-5 and TRBJ1-2; 7 bases agree with TRBD1. Germline trimming cut 6 bases from V and 6 bases from J; bases unmatched to any gene: 13. Germline V lookup: CDR1 MNHEY, CDR2 SVGAGI. The length of the CDR3 is 15 residues. CDR3 sequence (DNA): TGTGCCAGCAGCCCAACGGGACAGAGCTCTCATGGCTACACCTTC. Translated: CASSPTGQSSHGYTF.

The CDR3 DNA is TGTGCCAGCAGCTTCCGCAGGGGTGGCTACACCTTC. Its translation is CASSFRRGGYTF. The chain uses TRBV13 and TRBJ1-2; the D gene is possibly TRBD1 (6 bases). The CDR3 length is 12 residues. Germline assignment: CDR1 PRHDT and CDR2 FYEKMQ (reference sequence). V lost 3 bases and J 7 bases, leaving 9 bases between the germline ends.

The chain is built from TRBV3-1 (or the pseudogene TRBV3-2) and TRBJ2-5, with D maybe TRBD2 (5 bases). This CDR3 has 15 residues. V shed 4 bases and J shed 5 bases, with 17 bases lying between them. Germline loops: CDR1 LGHDT, CDR2 YNNKEL (reference sequence). The CDR3 DNA reads as TGTGCCAGCAGCCGTGAAGTAGCGTTAGGGGAGACCCAGTACTTC. It specifies CASSREVALGETQYF.

The chain combines TRBV7-8 with TRBJ1-5, with 11 bases matching TRBD1. CDR3 length equals 19 residues. Germline V lookup: CDR1 SGHVS, CDR2 FQNEAQ. V was pared by 1 base and J by 1 base, with 9 bases of the junction left unmatched. The CDR3 DNA follows: TGTGCCAGCAGCTTAGTCGCAGGCGGGACAGGGGGGAGCAATCAGCCCCAGCATTTT. Encoded protein: CASSLVAGGTGGSNQPQHF.

This clone occurred once. The chain combines TRBV25-1 with TRBJ1-1; D unresolved. The CDR3 extends over 12 amino acids. Germline-derived CDR1 and CDR2 are MGHDK and SYGVNS. The V end lost 3 bases, the J end lost 1 base, and 3 bases lay between the germline ends. In nucleotides, the CDR3 is TGTGCCAGCAGTGACAGGAACACTGAAGCTTTCTTT. This sequence encodes CASSDRNTEAFF.

The chain joins TRBV18 to TRBJ1-6; the D gene is possibly TRBD1 (5 bases). Trimming stripped 3 bases from V and 6 bases from J, with 12 bases between. The CDR3 has 15 residues. CDR1 KGHSH and CDR2 LQKENI come from the germline V gene. The CDR3 coding sequence is TGTGCCAGCTCACCGAACGGGGGGACTAATTCACCCCTCCACTTT. Protein product: CASSPNGGTNSPLHF.

This clone was observed a single time. This rearrangement joins TRBV6-5 to TRBJ1-2; 9 nucleotides align to TRBD1. Germline V gene lookup returns CDR1 MNHEY and CDR2 SVGAGI. This CDR3 is built from 15 residues. The V gene end was trimmed by 0 bases and the J gene end by 7 bases; junction bases not matched to a gene: 6. The chain's CDR3 is CASSYSPGQGIGYTF. The CDR3 nucleotides read TGTGCCAGCAGTTACTCCCCGGGACAGGGAATTGGCTACACCTTC.

The gene calls are TRBV7-9 and TRBJ1-1; TRBD1 aligns across 8 bases. The CDR3 totals 13 residues. Losses at the gene ends were 1 base for V and 10 bases for J; bases not matched to a gene: 5. Germline CDR1 SEHNR, CDR2 FQNEAQ (reference sequence). Here the CDR3 reads CASSLGQGAAAFF. CDR3 sequence (DNA): TGTGCCAGCAGCTTAGGCCAGGGGGCGGCAGCTTTCTTT.

V and J are TRBV19 and TRBJ2-3; D call uncertain. Trimming shortened V by 3 bases and J by 1 base, and 11 bases separated the two germline ends. From germline, CDR1 is LNHDA and CDR2 SQIVND (reference sequence). This CDR3 comprises 15 residues. CDR3 protein: CASSMAVAGTDTQYF. The CDR3 nucleotides are TGTGCCAGTAGTATGGCGGTGGCTGGCACAGATACGCAGTATTTT.

The V call is TRBV27, the J call TRBJ1-1; 9 bases map to TRBD1. The V and J ends lost 1 base and 8 bases, in that order; junction bases with no gene match: 2. CDR3 length: 13 amino acids. CDR1 is MNHEY, CDR2 SMNVEV, per germline (reference sequence). In DNA form, the CDR3 reads TGTGCCAGCAGTTTATGGGACAGGGCAGAAGCTTTCTTT. Amino acids: CASSLWDRAEAFF.

The chain has TRBV19 and TRBJ2-1; weak D call: TRBD2 (6 bases). The V gene lost 5 bases and the J gene lost 10 bases, with 18 bases spanning the gap. This CDR3 spans 14 amino acids. Germline V CDR1 and CDR2: LNHDA, SQIVND (reference sequence). The CDR3 DNA sequence: TGTGCCAGTAGTCCTACTTCCGGGGCGGGAGAGCAGTTCTTC. This encodes CASSPTSGAGEQFF.

The V call is TRBV5-1, the J call TRBJ2-7, with 8 positions matching TRBD2. CDR3 size: 19 residues. Germline V gives CDR1 SGHRS, CDR2 YFSETQ. V shed 0 bases and J 2 bases; nucleotides not matched to a gene: 16. The DNA of the CDR3 is TGCGCCAGCAGCTTGGCCCCGGTGGCGGGGGGCAGCCGGGCCTACGAGCAGTACTTC. It encodes CASSLAPVAGGSRAYEQYF.

V gene TRBV4-1 combines with J gene TRBJ2-7, with 9 nucleotides matching TRBD2. The CDR3 extends over 16 amino acids. With 0 bases clipped from V and 0 bases from J, the junction kept 3 bases outside the gene matches. Germline V CDR1 and CDR2: MGHRA, YSYEKL. CDR3 region: CASSQDGSGSSYEQYF. CDR3 nucleotides: TGCGCCAGCAGCCAAGACGGTAGCGGGAGCTCCTACGAGCAGTACTTC.

The J gene is TRBJ1-2, the V gene TRBV2, with D possibly matching TRBD1 (6 bases). V was cut by 1 base and J by 0 bases, with 12 bases left in between. This CDR3 is 16 amino acids long. The germline V gene has CDR1 SNHLY and CDR2 FYNNEI. CDR3 amino acids: CASSEVQGGTNYGYTF. DNA for the CDR3: TGTGCCAGCAGTGAAGTCCAAGGGGGAACTAACTATGGCTACACCTTC.

This sequence joins TRBV18 and TRBJ1-1; possibly TRBD1 for D (6 bases). The germline V gene encodes CDR1 KGHSH and CDR2 LQKENI. The length of the CDR3 is 14 residues. Between the trimmed V and J ends, which lost 0 bases and 5 bases, there was a span of 10 bases. The chain's CDR3 is CASSPPGGGTEAFF. Written as DNA, the CDR3 is TGTGCCAGCTCACCACCAGGGGGTGGGACTGAAGCTTTCTTT.

The CDR3 DNA is TGTGCCAGCTCACCCCTTCCGATGGCGGGGACAGATACGCAGTATTTT. Residues: CASSPLPMAGTDTQYF. The genes are TRBV18 and TRBJ2-3, with a weak D call TRBD2 (6 bases). Germline CDR1 reads KGHSH; CDR2 reads LQKENI. The V end lost 3 bases, the J end lost 3 bases, and 16 bases lay between the germline ends. The CDR3 totals 16 residues.

This chain links TRBV10-2 with TRBJ1-4, with a possible D match to TRBD1 (6 bases). Trimming pared 8 bases from V and 6 bases from J, leaving 19 bases between. CDR1 and CDR2 from the germline V gene are WSHSY and SAAADI. CDR3 length: 15 residues. The CDR3 spells CASGGRGAIDEKLFF. For the CDR3, the DNA is TGCGCCAGCGGAGGGCGGGGGGCGATCGATGAAAAACTGTTTTTT.

The chain links TRBV6-6 to TRBJ1-2; the D gene is possibly TRBD1 (6 bases). Trimming left V 6 bases short and J 2 bases short, with 16 bases between. The CDR3 has 15 amino acids. Germline V gene data show CDR1 as MNHNY and CDR2 as SVGAGI (reference sequence). The CDR3 reads CASRGRGAKNYGYTF. CDR3 nucleotide sequence: TGTGCCAGCAGAGGCCGGGGGGCTAAGAACTATGGCTACACCTTC.

The genes are TRBV18 and TRBJ2-7; TRBD2 might be the D (6 bases). Germline CDR1 KGHSH, CDR2 LQKENI. V was clipped by 3 bases and J by 2 bases, with 11 bases between them. CDR3 length: 14 amino acids. The CDR3 DNA is TGTGCCAGCTCACCGGAGGGGCTCACCTACGAGCAGTACTTC. This translates into CASSPEGLTYEQYF.

The rearrangement links TRBV6-5 to TRBJ2-3; D might be TRBD1 (6 bases). Germline V CDR1 and CDR2: MNHEY, SVGAGI. Trimming removed 5 bases at V and 5 bases at J, with 8 bases between. The CDR3 spans 12 residues. CDR3 nucleotide sequence: TGTGCCAGCAGTCCGACAGGAGATACGCAGTATTTT. It encodes CASSPTGDTQYF.

The chain uses TRBV7-2 and TRBJ2-7; possible D gene TRBD1, 6 bases. V was cut by 7 bases and J by 4 bases, with 20 bases left in between. Germline V CDR1 and CDR2: SGHTA, FQGNSA. The length of the CDR3 is 15 residues. CDR3 DNA: TGTGCCAGCACCACCCAAGGGGGTACCGAGTACGAGCAGTACTTC. It encodes CASTTQGGTEYEQYF.

The chain uses TRBV7-9 and TRBJ1-2; no clear D. Germline CDR1 is SEHNR and CDR2 is FQNEAQ (reference sequence). The CDR3 totals 13 residues. The V end lost 1 base, the J end lost 8 bases, and 11 bases lay between the germline ends. DNA for the CDR3: TGTGCCAGCAGCTTAGGACAAGTACAAGGCTACACCTTC. It codes for CASSLGQVQGYTF. Full variable domain (remainder filled in from reference TRBV7-9 and TRBJ1-2): DTGVSQNPRHKITKRGQNVTFRCDPISEHNRLYWYRQTLGQGPEFLTYFQNEAQLEKSRLLSDRFSAERPKGSFSTLEIQRTEQGDSAMYLCASSLGQVQGYTFGSGTRLTVV.

This sequence joins TRBV3-1 (or the pseudogene TRBV3-2) and TRBJ2-5, with 14 bases identical to TRBD2. Germline V gives CDR1 LGHDT, CDR2 YNNKEL (reference sequence). This CDR3 is 17 amino acids long. V shed 4 bases and J 5 bases; nucleotides not matched to a gene: 9. The CDR3 DNA reads TGTGCCAGCAGCCGCGGACTAGCGGGGGGAGGAGGGGAGACCCAGTACTTC. Protein product: CASSRGLAGGGGETQYF.

This sequence joins TRBV30 and TRBJ1-5; D gene unclear. Trimming took 1 base from V and 2 from J, leaving 21 bases between them. This CDR3 region has 18 residues. Germline CDR1 GTSNPN, CDR2 SVGIG (reference sequence). CDR3 residues: CAWSGTYFAAAGNQPQHF. CDR3 DNA: TGTGCCTGGAGTGGTACGTATTTCGCGGCAGCCGGCAATCAGCCCCAGCATTTT.

The chain uses TRBV9 and TRBJ2-1, with 9 positions matching TRBD2. V was pared by 1 base and J by 4 bases, with 3 bases of the junction left unmatched. The CDR3 runs to 15 residues. Germline V gives CDR1 SGDLS, CDR2 YYNGEE. CDR3 residues: CASSVTAGGYNEQFF. DNA for the CDR3: TGTGCCAGCAGCGTAACGGCGGGGGGGTACAATGAGCAGTTCTTC.

This rearrangement joins TRBV9 to TRBJ1-3, with 8 bases matching TRBD1. The CDR3 loop spans 14 amino acids. V was clipped by 3 bases and J by 3 bases; unmatched bases: 2. CDR1 and CDR2 (germline): SGDLS, YYNGEE. Written as DNA, the CDR3 is TGTGCCAGCAGCGAGACAGGGGTTGGAAACACCATATATTTT. Translation gives CASSETGVGNTIYF.

V and J are TRBV6-4 and TRBJ2-4, with TRBD1 identical over 9 bases. J gave up 8 bases and V 5 bases, and 4 bases lay outside the gene matches. Germline V CDR1 and CDR2: MRHNA, SNTAGT. The length of the CDR3 is 13 residues. CDR3 amino acids: CASSPGQGHIQYF. Written as DNA, the CDR3 is TGTGCCAGCAGTCCGGGACAGGGTCACATTCAGTACTTC.

The chain has TRBV6-6 and TRBJ1-2; D ambiguous. The CDR3 is 16 residues long. Between the trimmed V and J ends, which lost 2 bases and 5 bases, there was a span of 18 bases. Germline loops: CDR1 MNHNY, CDR2 SVGAGI (reference sequence). The CDR3 loop reads CASSYKVTLQWYGYTF. The CDR3 nucleotides read TGTGCCAGCAGTTACAAAGTGACCCTACAGTGGTATGGCTACACCTTC.